Below, 5 T cell receptor beta chains from the same sample are listed, as sequenced in a study of blood T cell repertoires in COVID-19. Sequencing was performed with immunoSEQ multiplex PCR; in TCRdb, only in-frame clones are kept and a portion is missing. Of about 85,000 clones listed, around 91% were seen once; the top ten hold about 4.3%. Sample: peripheral blood. The receptors derive from a woman older than 75 with active or convalescent COVID-19.

This sequence joins TRBV5-6 and TRBJ2-7, with 7 bases lining up with TRBD2. The ends lost 2 bases at V and 1 base at J; junction bases unmatched: 12. Looked up from germline, CDR1 is SGHDT and CDR2 is YYEEEE. The length of the CDR3 is 17 residues. As DNA, the CDR3 is TGTGCCAGCAGCTTTCCCCCCCACGGACTAGTTTCCTACGAGCAGTACTTC. As protein: CASSFPPHGLVSYEQYF.

This chain joins TRBV6-2 or TRBV6-3 and TRBJ1-2; 10 bases map to TRBD1. The J segment lost 8 bases and the V segment lost 6 bases, leaving 6 bases of the junction unmatched. This CDR3 has 13 amino acids. The germline V gene encodes CDR1 MNHEY and CDR2 SVGEGT. The CDR3 DNA is TGTGCCAGCAGCCTGGGACAGGGGATCGGCTACACCTTC. Translating it yields CASSLGQGIGYTF.

This rearrangement joins TRBV3-1 (or the pseudogene TRBV3-2) to TRBJ2-1, with TRBD2 matching 13 bases. The CDR3 is 17 amino acids. The ends lost 1 base at V and 3 bases at J; junction bases unmatched: 3. Germline V gives CDR1 LGHDT, CDR2 YNNKEL (reference sequence). The CDR3 here is CASSQAGTSGIYNEQFF. DNA of the CDR3: TGTGCCAGCAGCCAAGCCGGGACTAGCGGGATCTACAATGAGCAGTTCTTC.

The rearrangement joins TRBV5-1 to TRBJ2-3; 13 bases fit TRBD2. The CDR3 covers 14 residues. CDR1 and CDR2 (germline): SGHRS, YFSETQ. V shed 4 bases and J 8 bases; nucleotides not matched to a gene: 4. Here the CDR3 DNA reads TGCGCCAGCAGCGCGGGACTAGCGGGACTTACGCAGTATTTT. It encodes CASSAGLAGLTQYF.

In its sample, this clone was seen once. The CDR3 sequence is CSVDRGGTYEQYF. DNA for the CDR3: TGCAGCGTTGATAGGGGAGGAACCTACGAGCAGTACTTC. This chain uses TRBV29-1 with TRBJ2-7, with D maybe TRBD2 (6 bases). Germline V lookup: CDR1 SQVTM, CDR2 ANQGSEA. V was cut by 3 bases and J by 2 bases, with 11 bases left in between. The CDR3 runs to 13 residues.